The 11 T cell receptor beta chains below come from one sample, sequenced in a study of CD8 T cells in ankylosing spondylitis. TCRdb reprocessed the 5' RACE reads via MiXCR and lists one record per CDR3 protein. The sample yields about 350,000 distinct CDR3 sequences, 20% to 25% seen once. Sequencing was done on a sample of blood, either unsorted or a sorted T cell fraction (not recorded which). The origin of the receptors is a male donor with ankylosing spondylitis or in good health (not recorded which).

This chain joins TRBV12-3 or TRBV12-4 and TRBJ2-2, with no clear D. Deletions cut 3 bases from V and 6 bases from J, with 8 bases between. CDR3 length equals 13 residues. CDR3 coding DNA: TGTGCCAGCAGTTTCACGGTCGCCGGGGAGCTGTTTTTT. Translation: CASSFTVAGELFF.

The chain is built from TRBV15 and TRBJ1-1, with unresolved D. This CDR3 has 13 residues. V was trimmed by 6 bases and J by 6 bases, leaving 14 bases between them. The V gene's germline CDR1 is LNHNV and CDR2 YYDKDF (reference sequence). CDR3 in amino acids: CATSDGIPAEAFF. Written as DNA, the CDR3 is TGTGCCACCAGTGACGGGATTCCAGCTGAAGCTTTCTTT.

V and J are TRBV11-2 and TRBJ2-3; 7 nucleotides match TRBD2. CDR3 length: 16 amino acids. Trimming cost V 1 base and J 2 bases; bases outside gene matches: 6. Per germline, CDR1 SGHAT and CDR2 FQNNGV. CDR3 coding DNA: TGTGCCAGCAGCTTAGCGGCTAGCGGATACACAGATACGCAGTATTTT. It yields the protein CASSLAASGYTDTQYF.

This clonotype was found a few times. The chain links TRBV12-3 or TRBV12-4 to TRBJ2-7; no definite D call. The ends were cut back, 6 bases at V and 4 bases at J, with 10 bases in the middle. The CDR3 length is 12 residues. The CDR3 DNA sequence: TGTGCCAGCAGCTCCGTGGAGTACGAGCAGTACTTC. Translating it yields CASSSVEYEQYF.

In its sample, this clonotype was seen a few times. The V gene is TRBV12-3 or TRBV12-4, the J gene TRBJ2-3; 14 bases are shared with TRBD2. This CDR3 has 16 amino acids. Trimming cost V 5 bases and J 4 bases; bases outside gene matches: 5. CDR3 region: CASSLGLAGGSDTQYF. CDR3 DNA: TGTGCCAGCAGTCTCGGACTAGCGGGGGGCTCAGATACGCAGTATTTT.

The CDR3 coding sequence is TGCGCCAGCAGGGTGGAGGGGACCCAGTACTTC. Protein: CASRVEGTQYF. V gene TRBV10-2 combines with J gene TRBJ2-5; D is perhaps TRBD2 (6 bases). Trimming cost V 6 bases and J 7 bases, with 9 bases left between them. In germline, CDR1 is WSHSY, CDR2 SAAADI. This CDR3 has 11 residues.

In DNA, the CDR3 is TGCGCCAGCAGCCAAGCCCCGTATAGGGAACACGAGCAGTACTTC. Amino acids: CASSQAPYREHEQYF. The V and J genes are TRBV4-1 and TRBJ2-7; no clear D gene. The CDR3 has 15 amino acids. Between the trimmed V and J ends, which lost 1 base and 5 bases, there was a span of 15 bases. From germline, CDR1 is MGHRA and CDR2 YSYEKL.

CDR3 sequence reads: CASSLFRTNTEAFF. Here the CDR3 DNA reads TGTGCCAGCAGTTTATTCAGGACGAACACTGAAGCTTTCTTT. The chain combines TRBV27 with TRBJ1-1; D is unresolved. With 1 base removed from V and 1 base from J, the gap between germline ends came to 7 bases. Germline V gene lookup returns CDR1 MNHEY and CDR2 SMNVEV (reference sequence). The CDR3 extends over 14 amino acids.

This CDR3 is CASSYSKALAGGVAPNEQFF. The CDR3 DNA reads TGTGCCAGCAGTTACTCGAAGGCACTAGCGGGGGGCGTGGCCCCCAATGAGCAGTTCTTC. The chain joins TRBV6-2 or TRBV6-3 to TRBJ2-1; 12 bases agree with TRBD2. The CDR3 has 20 residues. With 0 bases clipped from V and 6 bases from J, the junction kept 15 bases outside the gene matches. Germline lookup yields CDR1 MNHEY and CDR2 SVGEGT.

The CDR3 sequence: CASSLGAGGNEQYF. CDR3 sequence (DNA): TGTGCCAGCAGTTTAGGGGCAGGGGGTAACGAGCAGTACTTC. V and J are TRBV12-3 or TRBV12-4 and TRBJ2-7, with TRBD1 matching over 7 bases. J gave up 5 bases and V 1 base, and 5 bases lay outside the gene matches. The CDR3 loop spans 14 amino acids.

Ten or more counts support this clonotype. V gene TRBV7-3 combines with J gene TRBJ2-3, with 8 bases that match TRBD1. From germline, CDR1 is SGHTA and CDR2 FQGTGA. V shed 3 bases, J shed 3 bases, and the junction held 11 bases outside the gene matches. This CDR3 has 17 amino acids. CDR3 DNA sequence: TGTGCCAGCAGCTTCCTCACAGGGGGATGGGTGACAGATACGCAGTATTTT. Its protein product is CASSFLTGGWVTDTQYF.